These 18 T cell receptor beta chains were all obtained from the same sample, sequenced in a study of Ad26.COV2.S vaccination and SARS-CoV-2 variants (dated by TCRdb to about 2021). The treatment or condition label corresponds to: over 15 received Ad26.COV2.S at low or high dose, single or two shots; a few received placebo; per-sample allocation not given. For vaccine and placebo recipients, repertoires were sequenced using samples collected on day 63 after the first injection. To prepare the library, the immunoSEQ multiplex PCR assay was applied. TCRdb obtained this table from immuneACCESS and retained in-frame rearrangements with V and J assigned. These tables miss some clones; where compared with another copy, unresolved V genes account for less than half of the shortfall, and the remainder is unexplained. The table for this sample lists just over 350,000 clones; approximately 84% of them were counted only once. Roughly 3.1% of the sample is held by the ten biggest clonotypes.

The source was peripheral blood, collected in a trial of Ad26.COV2.S vaccine versus placebo. All receptors come from a person aged 18 to 59 who received the Ad26.COV2.S COVID-19 vaccine or a placebo.

A few counts support this clone. The rearrangement uses TRBV30 and TRBJ1-4; D remains unclear. Germline CDR1 and CDR2: GTSNPN and SVGIG (reference sequence). The CDR3 has 13 residues. V was pared by 4 bases and J by 8 bases, with 14 bases between. DNA for the CDR3: TGTGCCTGGACCACCCCGTGGGAGGAAAAACTGTTTTTT. Amino acids: CAWTTPWEEKLFF.

This clone was seen only once. The chain is built from TRBV18 and TRBJ1-3, with TRBD1 matching 7 bases. The junction had 6 bases not matched to a gene; V was cut back by 1 base and J by 0 bases. CDR1 KGHSH and CDR2 LQKENI come from the germline V gene. This CDR3 has 17 amino acids. CDR3 loop: CASSPQTGAHSGNTIYF. CDR3 in DNA: TGTGCCAGCTCACCACAAACAGGGGCCCACTCTGGAAACACCATATATTTT.

This clone was seen once. The chain couples TRBV27 to TRBJ1-5; 8 bases line up with TRBD1. The CDR3 has 16 residues. The V gene end was trimmed by 2 bases and the J gene end by 2 bases; junction bases not matched to a gene: 5. CDR1 and CDR2 from the germline V gene are MNHEY and SMNVEV (reference sequence). As DNA, the CDR3 is TGTGCCAGCAGTTTAGGCTCAGGGGGCGGCAATCAGCCCCAGCATTTT. Protein: CASSLGSGGGNQPQHF.

This chain uses TRBV5-6 with TRBJ2-5, with D perhaps assigned TRBD1 or TRBD2 (5 bases each). The CDR3 extends over 16 amino acids. V lost 1 base and J lost 4, with 17 bases in between. CDR1 is SGHDT and CDR2 is YYEEEE in the germline V gene. CDR3 nucleotide sequence: TGTGCCAGCAGCTTGTGGGGGACGGGGAGTTTAGAGACCCAGTACTTC. Its translation: CASSLWGTGSLETQYF.

This clone was counted once. The chain uses TRBV9 and TRBJ2-7, with TRBD2 matching 9 bases. The CDR3 length is 14 residues. Germline CDR1 SGDLS, CDR2 YYNGEE. V gave up 3 bases and J gave up 3 bases; unmatched junction bases: 4. The CDR3 DNA reads as TGTGCCAGCAGCGGACTAGCGGTTAGCTACGAGCAGTACTTC. Its protein is CASSGLAVSYEQYF.

This clone was seen more than once but under ten times. The DNA of the CDR3 is TGTGCCAGCAGCAAGAGACAGGGGGCGAGTGAAAAACTGTTTTTT. Translating gives CASSKRQGASEKLFF. This chain connects TRBV5-4 to TRBJ1-4, with 10 bases matching TRBD1. Germline lookup yields CDR1 SGHNT and CDR2 YYREEE (reference sequence). Trimming took 4 bases from V and 7 from J; bases not matched to a gene: 7. This CDR3 is built from 15 residues.

The gene calls are TRBV6-5 and TRBJ2-5; 7 positions match TRBD2. From germline, CDR1 is MNHEY and CDR2 SVGAGI. CDR3 length: 16 amino acids. The V gene end was trimmed by 0 bases and the J gene end by 2 bases; junction bases not matched to a gene: 6. The CDR3 nucleotides are TGTGCCAGCAGTTACTCGGTAGCGGGCCTTCAAGAGACCCAGTACTTC. Amino acids: CASSYSVAGLQETQYF.

This chain links TRBV6-2 or TRBV6-3 with TRBJ1-2; tentatively, D is TRBD1 (5 bases). The germline V and J ends were trimmed by 5 bases and 7 bases, with 17 bases remaining between them. Germline V gene lookup returns CDR1 MNHEY and CDR2 SVGEGT. The CDR3 totals 14 residues. CDR3 nucleotide sequence: TGTGCCAGCAGTCCCAGCTGGGGGGAAGTTGGCTACACCTTC. It specifies CASSPSWGEVGYTF.

This clone has just one count. The V gene is TRBV5-1, the J gene TRBJ2-7; 10 bases are a match to TRBD1. CDR3 length: 14 residues. The junction had 6 bases not matched to a gene; V was cut back by 3 bases and J by 6 bases. Germline V CDR1 and CDR2: SGHRS, YFSETQ. As DNA, the CDR3 is TGCGCCAGCAGCTCGACCGGGACAGGGGTCGAGCAGTACTTC. It codes for CASSSTGTGVEQYF.

The V and J genes are TRBV6-2 or TRBV6-3 and TRBJ2-1, with D perhaps given as TRBD1 or TRBD2 (5 bases each). Trimming shortened V by 5 bases and J by 6 bases, and 20 bases separated the two germline ends. The CDR3 totals 16 residues. Germline V lookup: CDR1 MNHEY, CDR2 SVGEGT. CDR3 bases: TGTGCCAGCAGTCCCCGGGACCGTCTAGGCGGCAATGAGCAGTTCTTC. Amino acids: CASSPRDRLGGNEQFF.

The chain couples TRBV7-2 to TRBJ2-2; a possible D gene is TRBD1 (5 bases). The CDR3 totals 15 residues. The V and J ends lost 2 bases and 2 bases respectively, with 9 bases between them. Germline V lookup: CDR1 SGHTA, CDR2 FQGNSA. CDR3 DNA sequence: TGTGCCAGCAGCTTACAAGGGGTTAACACCGGGGAGCTGTTTTTT. Translation: CASSLQGVNTGELFF.

The chain carries TRBV7-9 and TRBJ2-3, with 9 bases aligning to TRBD1. Germline-derived CDR1 and CDR2 are SEHNR and FQNEAQ (reference sequence). Trimming at V came to 1 base and at J to 4 bases, leaving 3 bases not matched to a gene. This CDR3 spans 15 amino acids. The CDR3 DNA reads TGTGCCAGCAGCTTAGTGACAGGGGGGCCAGATACGCAGTATTTT. Translating it yields CASSLVTGGPDTQYF.

Here the CDR3 reads CASGGAGSYEQYF. Here the CDR3 DNA reads TGTGCCAGCGGGGGGGCCGGCTCCTACGAGCAGTACTTC. The chain joins TRBV6-5 to TRBJ2-7; D possibly corresponds to TRBD2 (7 bases). Trimming took off 8 bases at V and 0 bases at J, with 11 bases between the two ends. Germline V gene data show CDR1 as MNHEY and CDR2 as SVGAGI. The CDR3 has 13 residues.

This clone was found once. The V and J genes are TRBV19 and TRBJ2-4; perhaps TRBD1 as D (6 bases). The CDR3 runs to 15 residues. V lost 4 bases and J 2 bases, leaving 12 bases between the germline ends. Germline V gene sequence: CDR1 LNHDA, CDR2 SQIVND (reference sequence). CDR3 protein: CASSRRQATKNIQYF. As DNA, the CDR3 is TGTGCCAGTAGTAGGAGACAGGCAACCAAAAACATTCAGTACTTC.

The chain carries TRBV6-6 and TRBJ2-1, with 7 bases fitting TRBD2. Germline V lookup: CDR1 MNHNY, CDR2 SVGAGI (reference sequence). The CDR3 has 16 amino acids. Trimming removed 0 bases from V and 4 bases from J; junction bases left unmatched: 6. CDR3 bases: TGTGCCAGCAGTTACTCATGGCGGGAGAAATACAATGAGCAGTTCTTC. Translated, it gives CASSYSWREKYNEQFF.

The V and J genes are TRBV9 and TRBJ2-3; TRBD2 matches at 11 bases. The V gene end was trimmed by 1 base and the J gene end by 4 bases; junction bases not matched to a gene: 5. Per the germline V gene, CDR1 is SGDLS and CDR2 is YYNGEE. The CDR3 has 16 amino acids. CDR3 in DNA: TGTGCCAGCAGCGTACGACTAGCGGGAAATGCAGATACGCAGTATTTT. Amino acid sequence: CASSVRLAGNADTQYF.

The chain is built from TRBV5-1 and TRBJ2-5; 7 bases agree with TRBD2. The V gene's germline CDR1 is SGHRS and CDR2 YFSETQ. V was pared by 0 bases and J by 7 bases, with 6 bases of the junction left unmatched. This CDR3 spans 14 amino acids. The CDR3 reads CASSLAGRGGTQYF. Here the CDR3 DNA reads TGCGCCAGCAGCTTGGCCGGGCGCGGGGGGACCCAGTACTTC.

The gene calls are TRBV6-2 or TRBV6-3 and TRBJ2-1, with 9 nucleotides matching TRBD2. V lost 4 bases, J lost 0 bases, and 1 base stayed unmatched. The CDR3 runs to 15 residues. The germline V gene has CDR1 MNHEY and CDR2 SVGEGT. DNA for the CDR3: TGTGCCAGCAGTTTTAGCGGGAGCTCCTACAATGAGCAGTTCTTC. Its protein is CASSFSGSSYNEQFF.